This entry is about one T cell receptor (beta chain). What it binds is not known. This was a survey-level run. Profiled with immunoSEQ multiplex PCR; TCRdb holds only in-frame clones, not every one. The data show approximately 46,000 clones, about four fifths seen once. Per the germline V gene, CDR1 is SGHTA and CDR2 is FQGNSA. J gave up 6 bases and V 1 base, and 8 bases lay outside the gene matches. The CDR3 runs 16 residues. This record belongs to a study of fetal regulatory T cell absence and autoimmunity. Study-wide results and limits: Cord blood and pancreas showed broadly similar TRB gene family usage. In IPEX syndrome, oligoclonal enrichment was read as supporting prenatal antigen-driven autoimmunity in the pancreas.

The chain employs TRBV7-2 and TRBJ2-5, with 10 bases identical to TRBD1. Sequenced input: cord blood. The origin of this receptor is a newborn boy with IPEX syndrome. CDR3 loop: CASSLGPGQGRQTQYF. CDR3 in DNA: TGTGCCAGCAGCTTAGGCCCGGGACAGGGGAGGCAGACCCAGTACTTC.